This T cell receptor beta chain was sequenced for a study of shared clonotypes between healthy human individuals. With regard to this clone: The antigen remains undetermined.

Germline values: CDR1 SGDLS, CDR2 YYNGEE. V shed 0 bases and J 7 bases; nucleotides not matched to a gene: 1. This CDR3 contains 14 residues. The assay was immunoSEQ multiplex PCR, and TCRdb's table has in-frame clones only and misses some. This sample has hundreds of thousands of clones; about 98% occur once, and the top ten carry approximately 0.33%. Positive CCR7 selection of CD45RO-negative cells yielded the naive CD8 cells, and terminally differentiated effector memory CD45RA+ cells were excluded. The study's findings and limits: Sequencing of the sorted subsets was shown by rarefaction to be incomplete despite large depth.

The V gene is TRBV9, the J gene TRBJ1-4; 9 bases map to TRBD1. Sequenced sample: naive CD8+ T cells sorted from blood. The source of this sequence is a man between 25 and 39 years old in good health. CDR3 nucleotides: TGTGCCAGCAGCGTAGAGACAGGGGGTGAAAAACTGTTTTTT. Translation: CASSVETGGEKLFF.